The 24 T cell receptor beta chains below were found in one sample sequenced in a study of CD8+ T cells in alopecia areata. cDNA reverse transcribed from extracted RNA served as the sequencing template. Some clones are missing from TCRdb's copy, which holds only in-frame ones; the method was immunoSEQ multiplex PCR. Of over 100,000 clones in the sample, around 56% were seen once. Treatment defined: oral pan-JAK inhibitor, 5-10 mg twice daily. The source material was CD4+ T cells sorted from blood, sampled at week 4, from a patient treated with tofacitinib. These receptors originate from a human donor with alopecia areata.

The V and J genes are TRBV29-1 and TRBJ2-4; TRBD1 agrees at 8 bases. V lost 1 base and J lost 6; bases outside the gene matches: 2. CDR3 length equals 13 residues. Germline-derived CDR1 and CDR2 are SQVTM and ANQGSEA. This CDR3 reads CSVEVGTGNIQYF. In DNA, the CDR3 is TGCAGCGTTGAAGTAGGGACAGGAAACATTCAGTACTTC. Variable domain in full (rest from reference TRBV29-1 and TRBJ2-4): SAVISQKPSRDICQRGTSLTIQCQVDSQVTMMFWYRQQPGQSLTLIATANQGSEATYESGFVIDKFPISRPNLTFSTLTVSNMSPEDSSIYLCSVEVGTGNIQYFGAGTRLSVL.

The J gene is TRBJ2-5, the V gene TRBV30, with 11 positions matching TRBD1. Germline assignment: CDR1 GTSNPN and CDR2 SVGIG (reference sequence). J gave up 6 bases and V 1 base, and 7 bases lay outside the gene matches. This CDR3 spans 15 amino acids. The CDR3 loop is CAWSGTGGLVKTQYF. CDR3 bases: TGTGCCTGGAGTGGGACAGGGGGCTTGGTGAAGACCCAGTACTTC.

This chain joins TRBV2 and TRBJ2-3, with D perhaps matching TRBD1 (5 bases). This CDR3 has 14 amino acids. The V gene lost 5 bases and the J gene lost 2 bases, with 11 bases spanning the gap. Germline CDR1 and CDR2: SNHLY and FYNNEI. DNA for the CDR3: TGTGCCAGCAGTTGGGCAGGGTACACAGATACGCAGTATTTT. It encodes CASSWAGYTDTQYF.

This chain links TRBV6-1 with TRBJ1-5, with 8 bases fitting TRBD1. The CDR3 is 15 residues long. Per the germline V gene, CDR1 is MNHNS and CDR2 is SASEGT. The J segment lost 4 bases and the V segment lost 4 bases, leaving 6 bases of the junction unmatched. The CDR3 loop reads CASSVSTGANQPQHF. In DNA, the CDR3 is TGTGCCAGCAGTGTATCGACAGGGGCAAATCAGCCCCAGCATTTT.

This CDR3 reads CSVKTGNYGYTF. CDR3 sequence (DNA): TGCAGCGTTAAGACAGGGAACTATGGCTACACCTTC. This chain uses TRBV29-1 with TRBJ1-2, with 7 bases lining up with TRBD1. This CDR3 is built from 12 residues. J gave up 2 bases and V 5 bases, and 2 bases lay outside the gene matches. Germline-derived CDR1 and CDR2 are SQVTM and ANQGSEA. The variable domain in full, completed from reference TRBV29-1 and TRBJ1-2, reads SAVISQKPSRDICQRGTSLTIQCQVDSQVTMMFWYRQQPGQSLTLIATANQGSEATYESGFVIDKFPISRPNLTFSTLTVSNMSPEDSSIYLCSVKTGNYGYTFGSGTRLTVV.

This clone was observed a few times. The CDR3 here is CAWGKGGGGETQYF. CDR3 bases: TGTGCCTGGGGAAAGGGGGGCGGCGGGGAGACCCAGTACTTC. This rearrangement joins TRBV30 to TRBJ2-5, with D possibly being TRBD1 or TRBD2 (6 bases each). The V gene lost 5 bases and the J gene lost 5 bases, with 18 bases spanning the gap. The CDR3 is 14 amino acids. The germline CDR1 and CDR2 sequences are GTSNPN and SVGIG (reference sequence).

This clone occurred a few times. This chain connects TRBV5-6 to TRBJ1-5; no firm D call. Deletions cut 6 bases from V and 0 bases from J, with 10 bases between. Germline V gene sequence: CDR1 SGHDT, CDR2 YYEEEE. The CDR3 runs to 14 residues. In DNA, the CDR3 is TGTGCCAGCACTGGACTGAATAGCAATCAGCCCCAGCATTTT. Translated, it gives CASTGLNSNQPQHF. Combining the CDR3 with reference TRBV5-6 and TRBJ1-5 gives the whole variable domain DAGVTQSPTHLIKTRGQQVTLRCSPKSGHDTVSWYQQALGQGPQFIFQYYEEEERQRGNFPDRFSGHQFPNYSSELNVNALLLGDSALYLCASTGLNSNQPQHFGDGTRLSIL.

This clone was observed a few times. The gene calls are TRBV29-1 and TRBJ1-2; TRBD1 matches 7 bases. CDR1 is SQVTM, CDR2 ANQGSEA, per germline. The V segment lost 4 bases and the J segment 0 bases; nucleotides outside the gene matches: 5. The length of the CDR3 is 14 residues. The CDR3 bases are TGCAGCGTTGCCCGGACAGGAGCTAACTATGGCTACACCTTC. Protein: CSVARTGANYGYTF.

On this clone: Other DNA sequences in the same sample also yield this CDR3. This chain uses TRBV29-1 with TRBJ2-7; TRBD1 is a possible D gene (6 bases). V was shortened by 6 bases and J by 2 bases, with 14 bases between the two germline ends. The V gene's germline CDR1 is SQVTM and CDR2 ANQGSEA. The CDR3 has 13 amino acids. The CDR3 DNA reads as TGCAGCGTGCGGACAGTTCTTACCTACGAGCAGTACTTC. Residues: CSVRTVLTYEQYF.

This clone turned up a few times. The chain couples TRBV6-5 to TRBJ1-5; D gene unclear. CDR1 MNHEY and CDR2 SVGAGI come from the germline V gene. This CDR3 is 15 amino acids long. V lost 2 bases and J lost 0, with 8 bases in between. The CDR3 bases are TGTGCCAGCAGTTACAGTGCCGGTAGCAATCAGCCCCAGCATTTT. Translation: CASSYSAGSNQPQHF.

The gene calls are TRBV9 and TRBJ1-5; the D gene is possibly TRBD1 (5 bases). Germline V CDR1 and CDR2: SGDLS, YYNGEE. The CDR3 length is 15 residues. With 4 bases removed from V and 3 bases from J, the gap between germline ends came to 14 bases. This CDR3 reads CASSQWGSNNQPQHF. The CDR3 nucleotides read TGTGCCAGCAGCCAGTGGGGCAGCAACAATCAGCCCCAGCATTTT.

This clone was seen only once. The chain couples TRBV29-1 to TRBJ1-1; D is unclear. The CDR3 loop spans 14 amino acids. Trimming shortened V by 7 bases and J by 4 bases, and 19 bases separated the two germline ends. Germline lookup yields CDR1 SQVTM and CDR2 ANQGSEA. CDR3 sequence reads: CSAGGQWMSTEAFF. The CDR3 DNA reads as TGCAGCGCCGGAGGTCAGTGGATGAGCACTGAAGCTTTCTTT.

The chain is built from TRBV30 and TRBJ1-3; D uncertain. This CDR3 is built from 13 residues. V gave up 5 bases and J gave up 3 bases, with 11 bases separating them. Per germline, CDR1 GTSNPN and CDR2 SVGIG (reference sequence). The CDR3 DNA reads as TGTGCCTGGGTCCCGAATATTGGAAACACCATATATTTT. Protein sequence: CAWVPNIGNTIYF.

The chain uses TRBV4-1 and TRBJ2-1, with D possibly TRBD2 on 5 matching bases. The CDR3 has 16 residues. Germline V lookup: CDR1 MGHRA, CDR2 YSYEKL. Trimming cost V 1 base and J 3 bases, with 13 bases left between them. This CDR3 reads CASSQVRLAVYNEQFF. The CDR3 nucleotides are TGCGCCAGCAGCCAAGTTCGTCTAGCTGTCTACAATGAGCAGTTCTTC.

This clone showed up just a few times. The chain recombines TRBV14 with TRBJ2-5; D is undetermined. The germline V and J ends were trimmed by 2 bases and 2 bases, with 9 bases remaining between them. CDR3 length equals 14 residues. Germline-derived CDR1 and CDR2 are SGHDN and FVKESK. The CDR3 nucleotides read TGTGCCAGCAGCCAATTGACCCTACAAGAGACCCAGTACTTC. Its protein product is CASSQLTLQETQYF.

This clone turned up a few times. The chain uses TRBV30 and TRBJ1-5; possibly TRBD1 for D (6 bases). This CDR3 is built from 14 residues. The V gene's germline CDR1 is GTSNPN and CDR2 SVGIG (reference sequence). The V end lost 0 bases, the J end lost 7 bases, and 13 bases lay between the germline ends. CDR3 protein: CAWSVSTGGQPQHF. CDR3 sequence (DNA): TGTGCCTGGAGTGTATCGACAGGCGGACAGCCCCAGCATTTT.

The genes are TRBV29-1 and TRBJ1-1; the match to TRBD1 covers 10 bases. Germline trimming cut 7 bases from V and 3 bases from J; bases unmatched to any gene: 11. Germline-derived CDR1 and CDR2 are SQVTM and ANQGSEA. CDR3 size: 15 residues. CDR3 in DNA: TGCAGCGCATCCGACGGCGGACAGGGGGACACTGAAGCTTTCTTT. It yields the protein CSASDGGQGDTEAFF.

The V and J genes are TRBV2 and TRBJ2-2; no definite D call. This CDR3 has 16 amino acids. Per the germline V gene, CDR1 is SNHLY and CDR2 is FYNNEI. Between the trimmed V and J ends, which lost 5 bases and 5 bases, there was a span of 18 bases. CDR3 region: CASSRDERTRTGELFF. CDR3 nucleotide sequence: TGTGCCAGCAGTCGTGACGAACGAACACGTACCGGGGAGCTGTTTTTT.

This clone was seen more than once but under ten times. The CDR3 is CSVEEWEASYNEQFF. The CDR3 nucleotides are TGCAGCGTTGAAGAATGGGAGGCGTCCTACAATGAGCAGTTCTTC. This chain uses TRBV29-1 with TRBJ2-1; maybe TRBD2 (6 bases). V lost 0 bases and J 1 base, leaving 10 bases between the germline ends. The CDR3 runs 15 residues. Germline CDR1 is SQVTM and CDR2 is ANQGSEA.

This clone was seen more than once but under ten times. This chain uses TRBV29-1 with TRBJ1-2; TRBD1 is a possible D gene (5 bases). Germline V CDR1 and CDR2: SQVTM, ANQGSEA. V lost 6 bases to trimming and J lost 4 bases, with 21 bases between them. CDR3 length: 15 amino acids. CDR3 region: CSVATLGAAIYGYTF. The CDR3 DNA is TGCAGCGTAGCCACCCTCGGGGCGGCGATCTATGGCTACACCTTC.

This chain links TRBV6-1 with TRBJ1-5, with D uncertain. This CDR3 has 12 residues. Trimming left V 7 bases short and J 3 bases short, with 7 bases between. Germline CDR1 and CDR2: MNHNS and SASEGT. The CDR3 nucleotides read TGTGCCAGCACAGAGTCCAATCAGCCCCAGCATTTT. Amino acids: CASTESNQPQHF.

The chain links TRBV29-1 to TRBJ2-5; perhaps TRBD2 as D (5 bases). Trimming took off 6 bases at V and 1 base at J, with 9 bases between the two ends. The CDR3 runs 12 residues. CDR1 SQVTM and CDR2 ANQGSEA come from the germline V gene. The CDR3 region is CSVLGIQETQYF. The CDR3 DNA follows: TGCAGCGTCCTCGGGATCCAAGAGACCCAGTACTTC.

For this clone: Other DNA sequences of this sample code for an identical CDR3. This chain uses TRBV30 with TRBJ2-3, with a tentative D call TRBD2 (5 bases). Trimming cost V 5 bases and J 7 bases, with 13 bases left between them. Germline CDR1 GTSNPN, CDR2 SVGIG (reference sequence). The CDR3 extends over 12 amino acids. The CDR3 DNA reads as TGTGCCTGGGGTTGGGAGAGGAATACGCAGTATTTT. As protein: CAWGWERNTQYF.

Only a few counts were recorded for this clone. CDR3 loop: CASSLQGQNSGANVLTF. The CDR3 DNA reads as TGCGCCAGCAGCTTGCAGGGGCAAAACTCTGGGGCCAACGTCCTGACTTTC. The chain links TRBV5-1 to TRBJ2-6; TRBD1 might be the D (6 bases). Trimming cost V 1 base and J 0 bases, with 11 bases left between them. The CDR3 totals 17 residues. Germline CDR1 SGHRS, CDR2 YFSETQ.